The 5 T cell receptor beta chains listed next were all sequenced from one sample in a study of CD8 T cells in ankylosing spondylitis. Study-level points and caveats: Typical of ankylosing spondylitis blood, it appeared, was a TCR beta motif of fewer than 10 highly homologous variants.

Their recognized antigens are unknown. Each CDR3 protein is one row after TCRdb ran MiXCR on the 5' RACE reads. The repertoire holds around 490,000 distinct CDR3 sequences, with approximately 5% as singletons. The sequenced sample was blood, either unsorted or a sorted T cell fraction (not recorded which). These receptors all come from a male donor with ankylosing spondylitis.

The genes are TRBV11-2 and TRBJ2-5; D remains ambiguous. Per the germline V gene, CDR1 is SGHAT and CDR2 is FQNNGV. CDR3 length: 19 residues. Trimming shortened V by 1 base and J by 0 bases, and 21 bases separated the two germline ends. CDR3 bases: TGTGCCAGCAGCTTAGGGTCGGCGATGCGAGGATGGTACCAAGAGACCCAGTACTTC. This translates into CASSLGSAMRGWYQETQYF.

At least ten counts were recorded for this clonotype. The gene calls are TRBV5-1 and TRBJ2-1, with 9 bases identical to TRBD1. The J segment lost 5 bases and the V segment lost 2 bases, leaving 8 bases of the junction unmatched. The CDR3 loop spans 16 amino acids. Germline lookup yields CDR1 SGHRS and CDR2 YFSETQ. CDR3 protein: CASSFLSGQGDNEQFF. CDR3 in DNA: TGCGCCAGCAGCTTCCTTTCGGGACAGGGCGACAATGAGCAGTTCTTC.

This clonotype was found many times. The chain has TRBV9 and TRBJ2-5, with D tentatively TRBD1 (5 bases). V lost 0 bases to trimming and J lost 1 base, with 13 bases between them. The germline gives CDR1 SGDLS, CDR2 YYNGEE. The CDR3 is 16 amino acids. CDR3 region: CASSVGTYNFQETQYF. The CDR3 nucleotides read TGTGCCAGCAGCGTAGGGACATATAACTTCCAAGAGACCCAGTACTTC.

This clonotype was counted many times. The chain is built from TRBV7-2 and TRBJ2-2; D perhaps matches TRBD2 (7 bases). The CDR3 runs to 14 residues. Germline V gene sequence: CDR1 SGHTA, CDR2 FQGNSA. V gave up 3 bases and J gave up 5 bases, with 10 bases separating them. CDR3 bases: TGTGCCAGCAGCTTTCGGGGGGCTACCGGGGAGCTGTTTTTT. This sequence encodes CASSFRGATGELFF. The full variable domain, in which reference TRBV7-2 and TRBJ2-2 provide the parts outside the CDR3, is GAGVSQSPSNKVTEKGKDVELRCDPISGHTALYWYRQSLGQGLEFLIYFQGNSAPDKSGLPSDRFSAERTGGSVSTLTIQRTQQEDSAVYLCASSFRGATGELFFGEGSRLTVL.

This clonotype was seen many times. The V gene is TRBV5-1, the J gene TRBJ1-4, with D possibly TRBD1 on 5 matching bases. Germline values: CDR1 SGHRS, CDR2 YFSETQ. The CDR3 contains 15 residues. V was trimmed by 0 bases and J by 8 bases, leaving 14 bases between them. CDR3 amino acids: CASSLGTTQREKLFF. For the CDR3, the DNA is TGCGCCAGCAGCTTGGGGACAACGCAGCGGGAAAAACTGTTTTTT. The full variable domain, completed using reference TRBV5-1 and TRBJ1-4, is KAGVTQTPRYLIKTRGQQVTLSCSPISGHRSVSWYQQTPGQGLQFLFEYFSETQRNKGNFPGRFSGRQFSNSRSEMNVSTLELGDSALYLCASSLGTTQREKLFFGSGTQLSVL.